Listed below are T cell receptor beta chains from one sample, sequenced in a study of Ad26.COV2.S vaccination and SARS-CoV-2 variants. Profiling relied on immunoSEQ multiplex PCR, and the TCRdb table lists in-frame clones only, not all of them. The table has under 150,000 clones, roughly 88% seen once; the top ten hold 4.5% to 6%. The material was peripheral blood, obtained after recovery from COVID-19. These receptors were taken from a human donor who had recovered from COVID-19. CDR3s include the opening cysteine and the closing phenylalanine or tryptophan. Each record gives: CDR3 DNA, CDR3 protein, clone size, J gene, V gene, D gene. The D gene is left open where the match is weak. Not all rows give a size; the values are once, few, many and, for expanded clones, a class.

DNA: TGTGCTAGTGGTTTGGTACCCCCTAACAGCGAAACTAACTATGGCTACACCTTC; CDR3: CASGLVPPNSETNYGYTF; size: NA; J: TRBJ1-2; V: TRBV12-5; D: NA
DNA: TGTGCCAGCAGTTCAGAGAGCTCCTACAATGAGCAGTTCTTC; CDR3: CASSSESSYNEQFF; size: once; J: TRBJ2-1; V: TRBV28; D: NA
DNA: TGTGCCAGCATTGGTTTGGAGTATGGCTACACCTTC; CDR3: CASIGLEYGYTF; size: NA; J: TRBJ1-2; V: TRBV28; D: NA
DNA: TGCGCCAGCAGCCAAGTTCCCCGGGACAGGAACACTGAAGCTTTCTTT; CDR3: CASSQVPRDRNTEAFF; size: NA; J: TRBJ1-1; V: TRBV4-3; D: TRBD1
DNA: TGTGCCAGTAGTATCGGGCAGGGCGGCACAGAGACCCAGTACTTC; CDR3: CASSIGQGGTETQYF; size: NA; J: TRBJ2-5; V: TRBV19; D: NA
DNA: TGTGCCAGTACGGGCCAGGGGGGAGTCGGTGAAAAACTGTTTTTT; CDR3: CASTGQGGVGEKLFF; size: NA; J: TRBJ1-4; V: TRBV6-6; D: TRBD1
DNA: TGTGCCAGCAGCTTAGCTAGTCGTGTTACTGAGCAGTTCTTC; CDR3: CASSLASRVTEQFF; size: NA; J: TRBJ2-1; V: TRBV6-2/TRBV6-3; D: NA
DNA: TGTGCCAGCAGTGAAGCGCGAGATCAGCCCCAGCATTTT; CDR3: CASSEARDQPQHF; size: NA; J: TRBJ1-5; V: TRBV2; D: NA
DNA: TGTGCCAGTAGTCTGATCGACAGGGGATGGGATAGCAATCAGCCCCAGCATTTT; CDR3: CASSLIDRGWDSNQPQHF; size: NA; J: TRBJ1-5; V: TRBV19; D: TRBD1
DNA: TGCAGTGCTAGTAAGACTAGCGGGGGGGCCGGGGAGACCCAGTACTTC; CDR3: CSASKTSGGAGETQYF; size: NA; J: TRBJ2-5; V: TRBV20-1; D: TRBD2
DNA: TGCGCCAGCAGCTTGGACGGGGGGCGGGACACTGAAGCTTTCTTT; CDR3: CASSLDGGRDTEAFF; size: NA; J: TRBJ1-1; V: TRBV5-1; D: NA
DNA: TGTGCCAGCAGCCTCACAGGGCTTGACGGTGGAAACACCATATATTTT; CDR3: CASSLTGLDGGNTIYF; size: NA; J: TRBJ1-3; V: TRBV9; D: NA
DNA: TGTGCCAGCAGCTTCGACCTGGGTTCACCCCTCCACTTT; CDR3: CASSFDLGSPLHF; size: NA; J: TRBJ1-6; V: TRBV7-2; D: NA
DNA: TGCAGTGCTAGCTACAATGAGCAGTTCTTC; CDR3: CSASYNEQFF; size: NA; J: TRBJ2-1; V: TRBV20-1; D: NA
DNA: TGCGCCAGCAGCCAAGTACCCGGGACACCCAGGGAGCAGTACTTC; CDR3: CASSQVPGTPREQYF; size: NA; J: TRBJ2-7; V: TRBV4-1; D: NA
DNA: TGTGCCAGCAGCGTAGCTTGGGCAGATACGCAGTATTTT; CDR3: CASSVAWADTQYF; size: NA; J: TRBJ2-3; V: TRBV9; D: NA
DNA: TGTGCCATCAGTGAGTCCCGGTCAGGGGGATTGTACGAGCAGTACTTC; CDR3: CAISESRSGGLYEQYF; size: NA; J: TRBJ2-7; V: TRBV10-3; D: TRBD1